These 11 T cell receptor beta chains were all obtained from the same sample, sequenced in a study of CD8 T cells in Susac syndrome. Random hexamers were used to reverse transcribe an amount of roughly 0.5 to 1 ug RNA. TCRdb reanalysed the immunoSEQ multiplex PCR reads using MiXCR and keeps one entry per CDR3 protein. The data contain about 300,000 distinct CDR3 sequences, approximately 90% of them singletons. Material: CD4+ T cells from PBMCs. Receptor source: a human donor with multiple sclerosis.

CDR3 nucleotide sequence: TGTGCCAGCTCACCGAGGACAGGAGGCCAGGGGAGCAATGAGCAGTTCTTC. The encoded protein is CASSPRTGGQGSNEQFF. The V gene is TRBV18, the J gene TRBJ2-1; 7 bases match TRBD1. CDR1 and CDR2 (germline): KGHSH, LQKENI. The length of the CDR3 is 17 residues. Unmatched junction bases numbered 14, after V lost 3 bases and J lost 6 bases.

The chain has TRBV12-3 or TRBV12-4 and TRBJ2-5; 8 positions agree with TRBD2. This CDR3 region has 13 residues. The V gene end was trimmed by 5 bases and the J gene end by 6 bases; junction bases not matched to a gene: 5. This chain's CDR3 is CASSQGLGKTQYF. The CDR3 DNA reads as TGTGCCAGCAGTCAGGGACTAGGAAAGACCCAGTACTTC.

The chain employs TRBV10-3 and TRBJ1-1; TRBD1 matches at 7 bases. There are 15 residues in the CDR3. The V segment lost 4 bases and the J segment 0 bases; nucleotides outside the gene matches: 5. Germline-derived CDR1 and CDR2 are ENHRY and SYGVKD. CDR3 sequence (DNA): TGTGCCATCAGTGTTTCGGGACAGATGAACACTGAAGCTTTCTTT. Translation gives CAISVSGQMNTEAFF.

The gene calls are TRBV6-2 or TRBV6-3 and TRBJ1-5; D not resolved. Germline V lookup: CDR1 MNHEY, CDR2 SVGEGT. V was pared by 7 bases and J by 0 bases, with 10 bases between. The CDR3 has 14 amino acids. This CDR3 is CASTPSHSNQPQHF. In DNA form, the CDR3 reads TGTGCCAGCACCCCCTCTCATAGCAATCAGCCCCAGCATTTT.

This clonotype was observed a few times. J is TRBJ2-7 and V is TRBV27; weak D call: TRBD2 (6 bases). The germline V and J ends were trimmed by 6 bases and 0 bases, with 12 bases remaining between them. Germline CDR1 MNHEY, CDR2 SMNVEV (reference sequence). The CDR3 totals 14 residues. CDR3 protein: CASRTGRFSYEQYF. DNA of the CDR3: TGTGCCAGCAGAACGGGGAGGTTCTCCTACGAGCAGTACTTC.

V gene TRBV29-1 combines with J gene TRBJ1-2; possibly TRBD1 for D (5 bases). Germline V gene data show CDR1 as SQVTM and CDR2 as ANQGSEA. The CDR3 runs to 15 residues. V shed 1 base and J shed 2 bases, with 14 bases lying between them. The CDR3 bases are TGCAGCGTTGAAGGGACACAGAGGGGAAACTATGGCTACACCTTC. It encodes CSVEGTQRGNYGYTF.

The chain recombines TRBV12-2 with TRBJ1-1; the D call of TRBD1 is as the table states it, not checked on the DNA. TRBV12-2 corresponds to a pseudogene. CDR3 length: 17 amino acids. In DNA, the CDR3 is TGTGCAAGTCGCTTAGCGGGGACAGGGGCCGTTGGGACTGAAGCTTTCTTT. Protein product: CASRLAGTGAVGTEAFF.

The rearrangement joins TRBV11-3 to TRBJ1-4, with 8 nucleotides matching TRBD1. This CDR3 has 18 amino acids. Unmatched junction bases numbered 7, after V lost 0 bases and J lost 1 base. Germline loops: CDR1 SGHNT, CDR2 YENEEA. CDR3 bases: TGTGCCAGCAGCTTAGATTCCGGGACAGGCTTAACTAATGAAAAACTGTTTTTT. Translating it yields CASSLDSGTGLTNEKLFF.

The rearrangement joins TRBV2 to TRBJ1-1; D might be TRBD1 (5 bases). The length of the CDR3 is 13 residues. Germline V gene sequence: CDR1 SNHLY, CDR2 FYNNEI. Trimming took off 6 bases at V and 10 bases at J, with 18 bases between the two ends. The CDR3 sequence: CASRIQGASAAFF. The CDR3 bases are TGTGCCAGCAGAATCCAGGGAGCCTCTGCAGCTTTCTTT.

The chain has TRBV13 and TRBJ1-4; no definite D call. The CDR3 is 16 residues long. V shed 2 bases and J shed 0 bases, with 10 bases lying between them. Germline CDR1 is PRHDT and CDR2 is FYEKMQ (reference sequence). The CDR3 region is CASSLNRPTTNEKLFF. The CDR3 coding sequence is TGTGCCAGCAGCTTAAACAGACCTACAACTAATGAAAAACTGTTTTTT.

V usage is TRBV19 and J usage is TRBJ1-1, with 7 bases aligning to TRBD1. Germline V gene data show CDR1 as LNHDA and CDR2 as SQIVND (reference sequence). The CDR3 is 15 residues long. Unmatched junction bases numbered 13, after V lost 9 bases and J lost 3 bases. The CDR3 loop is CASALDRVGDTEAFF. CDR3 nucleotides: TGTGCCAGCGCCCTTGACAGGGTCGGGGACACTGAAGCTTTCTTT.